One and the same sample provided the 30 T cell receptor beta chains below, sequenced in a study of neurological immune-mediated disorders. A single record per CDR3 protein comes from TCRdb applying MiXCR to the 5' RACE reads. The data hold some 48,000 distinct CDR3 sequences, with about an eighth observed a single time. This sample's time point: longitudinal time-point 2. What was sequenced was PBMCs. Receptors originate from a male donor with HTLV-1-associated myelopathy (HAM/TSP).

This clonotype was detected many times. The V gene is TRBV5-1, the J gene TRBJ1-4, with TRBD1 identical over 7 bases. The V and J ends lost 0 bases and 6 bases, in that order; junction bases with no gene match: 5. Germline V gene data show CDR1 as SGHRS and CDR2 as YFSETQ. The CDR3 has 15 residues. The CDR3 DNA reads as TGCGCCAGCAGCTTGGGGGACAGCCCAGATGAAAAACTGTTTTTT. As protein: CASSLGDSPDEKLFF.

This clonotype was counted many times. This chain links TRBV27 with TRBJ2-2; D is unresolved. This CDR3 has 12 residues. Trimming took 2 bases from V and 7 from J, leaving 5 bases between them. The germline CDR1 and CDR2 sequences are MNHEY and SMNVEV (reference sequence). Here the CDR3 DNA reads TGTGCCAGCAGTTTAATCCACGGGGAGCTGTTTTTT. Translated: CASSLIHGELFF.

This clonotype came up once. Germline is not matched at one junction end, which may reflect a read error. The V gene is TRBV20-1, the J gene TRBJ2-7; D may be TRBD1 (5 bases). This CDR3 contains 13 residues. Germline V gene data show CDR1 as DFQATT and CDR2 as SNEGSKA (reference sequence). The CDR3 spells CSAREGVGYEQYF. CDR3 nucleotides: TGCAGTGCTCGAGAAGGGGTGGGCTACGAGCAGTACTTC.

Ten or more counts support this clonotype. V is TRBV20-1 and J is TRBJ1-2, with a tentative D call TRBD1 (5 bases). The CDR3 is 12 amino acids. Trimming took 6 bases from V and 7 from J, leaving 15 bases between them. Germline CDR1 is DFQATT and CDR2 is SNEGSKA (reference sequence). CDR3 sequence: CSAIPHGGGYTF. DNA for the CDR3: TGCAGTGCCATCCCCCACGGGGGTGGCTACACCTTC.

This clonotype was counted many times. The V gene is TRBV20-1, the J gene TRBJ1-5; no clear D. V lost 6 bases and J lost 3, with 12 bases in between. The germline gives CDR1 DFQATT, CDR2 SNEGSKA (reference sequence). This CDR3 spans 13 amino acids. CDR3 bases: TGCAGTGCGGAGGGCTCGGCCAATCAGCCCCAGCATTTT. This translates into CSAEGSANQPQHF.

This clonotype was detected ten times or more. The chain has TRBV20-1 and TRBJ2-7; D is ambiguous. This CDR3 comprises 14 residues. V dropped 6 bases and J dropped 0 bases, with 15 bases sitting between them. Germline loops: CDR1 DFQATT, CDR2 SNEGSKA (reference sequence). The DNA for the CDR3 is TGCAGTGCCAGTGGACCTTTTAGCTCCTACGAGCAGTACTTC. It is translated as CSASGPFSSYEQYF.

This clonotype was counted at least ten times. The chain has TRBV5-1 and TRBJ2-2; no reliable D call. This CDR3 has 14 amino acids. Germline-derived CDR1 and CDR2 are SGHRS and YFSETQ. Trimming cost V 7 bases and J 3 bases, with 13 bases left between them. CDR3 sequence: CASSSEMDTGELFF. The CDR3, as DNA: TGCGCCAGCTCAAGCGAGATGGACACCGGGGAGCTGTTTTTT.

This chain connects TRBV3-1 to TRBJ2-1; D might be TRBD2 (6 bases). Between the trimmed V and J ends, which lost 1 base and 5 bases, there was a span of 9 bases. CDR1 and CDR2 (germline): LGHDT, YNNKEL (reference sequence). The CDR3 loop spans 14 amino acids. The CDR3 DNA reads TGTGCCAGCAGCCAAGGGAGGGCTCACAATGAGCAGTTCTTC. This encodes CASSQGRAHNEQFF.

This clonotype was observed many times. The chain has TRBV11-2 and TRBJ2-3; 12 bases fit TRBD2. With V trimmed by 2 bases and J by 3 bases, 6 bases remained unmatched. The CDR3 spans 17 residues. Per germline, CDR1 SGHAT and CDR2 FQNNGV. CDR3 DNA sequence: TGTGCCAGCAGCTTACGGCTAGCGGGGGGGGGGACAGATACGCAGTATTTT. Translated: CASSLRLAGGGTDTQYF. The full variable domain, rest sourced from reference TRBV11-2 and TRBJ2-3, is EAGVAQSPRYKIIEKRQSVAFWCNPISGHATLYWYQQILGQGPKLLIQFQNNGVVDDSQLPKDRFSAERLKGVDSTLKIQPAKLEDSAVYLCASSLRLAGGGTDTQYFGPGTRLTVL.

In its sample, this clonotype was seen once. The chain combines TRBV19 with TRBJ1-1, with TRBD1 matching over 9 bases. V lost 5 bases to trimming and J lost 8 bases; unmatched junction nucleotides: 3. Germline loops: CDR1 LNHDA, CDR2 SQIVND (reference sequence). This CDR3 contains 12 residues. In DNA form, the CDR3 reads TGTGCCAGTAGTGTACAGGGGGCCGAAGCTTTCTTT. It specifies CASSVQGAEAFF.

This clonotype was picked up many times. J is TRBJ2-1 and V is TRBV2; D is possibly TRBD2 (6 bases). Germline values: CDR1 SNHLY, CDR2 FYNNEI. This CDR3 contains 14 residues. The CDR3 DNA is TGTGCGAACCCCAGGCTCGGGAGATCGAATGAGCAGTTCTTC. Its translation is CANPRLGRSNEQFF.

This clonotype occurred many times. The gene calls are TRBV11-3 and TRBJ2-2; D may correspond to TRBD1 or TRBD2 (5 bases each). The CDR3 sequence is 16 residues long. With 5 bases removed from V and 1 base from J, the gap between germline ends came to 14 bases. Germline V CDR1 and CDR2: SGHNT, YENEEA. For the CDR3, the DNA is TGTGCCAGCAGCACCCGAAGGGGACGGAACACCGGGGAGCTGTTTTTT. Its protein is CASSTRRGRNTGELFF.

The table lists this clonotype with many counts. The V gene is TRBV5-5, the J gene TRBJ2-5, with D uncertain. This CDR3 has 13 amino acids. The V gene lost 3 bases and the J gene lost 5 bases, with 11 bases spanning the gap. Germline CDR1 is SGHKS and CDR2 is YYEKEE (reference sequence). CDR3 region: CASSSSRFETQYF. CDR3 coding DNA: TGTGCCAGCAGCTCCTCCCGATTTGAGACCCAGTACTTC. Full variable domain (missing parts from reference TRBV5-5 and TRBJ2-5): DAGVTQSPTHLIKTRGQQVTLRCSPISGHKSVSWYQQVLGQGPQFIFQYYEKEERGRGNFPDRFSARQFPNYSSELNVNALLLGDSALYLCASSSSRFETQYFGPGTRLLVL.

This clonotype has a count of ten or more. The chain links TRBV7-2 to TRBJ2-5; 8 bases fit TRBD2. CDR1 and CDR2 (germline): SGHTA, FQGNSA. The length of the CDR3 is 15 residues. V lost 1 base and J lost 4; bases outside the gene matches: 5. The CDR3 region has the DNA TGTGCCAGCAGCTTAGACGGGGGGGCCGGAGAGACCCAGTACTTC. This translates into CASSLDGGAGETQYF.

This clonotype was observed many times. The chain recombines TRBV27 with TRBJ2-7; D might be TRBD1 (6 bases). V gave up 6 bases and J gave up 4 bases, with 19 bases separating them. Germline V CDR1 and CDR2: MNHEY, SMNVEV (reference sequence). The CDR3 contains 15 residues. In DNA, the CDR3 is TGTGCCAGCAGCCTTAGAGGGGGAAGGGCTTACGAGCAGTACTTC. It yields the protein CASSLRGGRAYEQYF.

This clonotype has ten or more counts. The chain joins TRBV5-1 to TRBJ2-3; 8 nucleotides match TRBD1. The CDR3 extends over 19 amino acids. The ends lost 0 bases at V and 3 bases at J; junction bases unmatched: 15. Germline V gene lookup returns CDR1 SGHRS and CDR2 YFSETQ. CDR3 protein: CASSLEVRAGGLSTDTQYF. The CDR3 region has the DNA TGCGCCAGCAGCTTGGAGGTGCGGGCAGGGGGCCTTTCGACAGATACGCAGTATTTT.

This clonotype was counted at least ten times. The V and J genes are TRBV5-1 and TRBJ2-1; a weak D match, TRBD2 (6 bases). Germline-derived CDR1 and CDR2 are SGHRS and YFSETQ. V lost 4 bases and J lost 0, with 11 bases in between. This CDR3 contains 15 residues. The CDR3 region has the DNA TGCGCCAGCAGCCGCCGGGGGAGCTCCTACAATGAGCAGTTCTTC. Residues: CASSRRGSSYNEQFF.

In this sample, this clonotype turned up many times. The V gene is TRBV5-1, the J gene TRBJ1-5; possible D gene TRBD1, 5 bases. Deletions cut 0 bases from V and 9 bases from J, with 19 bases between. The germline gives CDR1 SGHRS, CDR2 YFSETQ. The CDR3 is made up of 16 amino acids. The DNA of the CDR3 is TGCGCCAGCAGCTTGGATCCCCAGGGTACCGGCGGGCCCCAGCATTTT. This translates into CASSLDPQGTGGPQHF.

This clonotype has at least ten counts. The CDR3 DNA is TGCAGTGCTAGAGATCAGAATGAAAAACTGTTTTTT. It yields the protein CSARDQNEKLFF. The rearrangement joins TRBV20-1 to TRBJ1-4; D unresolved. The CDR3 covers 12 residues. V was clipped by 0 bases and J by 5 bases, with 4 bases between them. Germline lookup yields CDR1 DFQATT and CDR2 SNEGSKA (reference sequence).

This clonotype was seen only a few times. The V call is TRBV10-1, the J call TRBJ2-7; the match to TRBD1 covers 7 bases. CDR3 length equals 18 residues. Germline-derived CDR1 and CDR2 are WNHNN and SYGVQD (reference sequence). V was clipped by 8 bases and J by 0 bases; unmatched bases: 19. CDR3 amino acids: CASRSPGTESPSSYEQYF. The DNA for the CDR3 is TGCGCCAGCCGATCTCCCGGGACAGAGAGCCCAAGCTCCTACGAGCAGTACTTC.

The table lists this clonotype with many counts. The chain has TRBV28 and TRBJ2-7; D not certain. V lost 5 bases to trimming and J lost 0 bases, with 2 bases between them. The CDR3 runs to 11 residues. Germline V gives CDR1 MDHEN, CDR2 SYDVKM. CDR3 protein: CASSVSYEQYF. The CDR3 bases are TGTGCCAGCAGTGTCTCCTACGAGCAGTACTTC.

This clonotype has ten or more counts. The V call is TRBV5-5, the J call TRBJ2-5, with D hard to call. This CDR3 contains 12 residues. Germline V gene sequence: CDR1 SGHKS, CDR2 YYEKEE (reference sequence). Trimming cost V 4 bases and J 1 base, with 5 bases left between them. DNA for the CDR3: TGTGCCAGCAGCGCGGTCCAAGAGACCCAGTACTTC. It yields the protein CASSAVQETQYF.

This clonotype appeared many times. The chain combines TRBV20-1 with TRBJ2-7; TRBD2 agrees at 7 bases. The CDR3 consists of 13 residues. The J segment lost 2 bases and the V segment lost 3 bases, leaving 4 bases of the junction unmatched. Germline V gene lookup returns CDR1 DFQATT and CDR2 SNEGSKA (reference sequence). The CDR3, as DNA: TGCAGTGCTAGGGGTCGGGGGGCCTACGAGCAGTACTTC. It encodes CSARGRGAYEQYF.

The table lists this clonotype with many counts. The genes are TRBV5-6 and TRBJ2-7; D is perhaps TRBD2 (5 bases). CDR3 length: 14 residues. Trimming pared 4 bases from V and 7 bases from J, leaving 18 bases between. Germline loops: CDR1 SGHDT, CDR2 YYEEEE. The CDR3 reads CASSLWPGSEEQYF. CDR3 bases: TGTGCCAGCAGCCTCTGGCCGGGATCGGAAGAGCAGTACTTC.

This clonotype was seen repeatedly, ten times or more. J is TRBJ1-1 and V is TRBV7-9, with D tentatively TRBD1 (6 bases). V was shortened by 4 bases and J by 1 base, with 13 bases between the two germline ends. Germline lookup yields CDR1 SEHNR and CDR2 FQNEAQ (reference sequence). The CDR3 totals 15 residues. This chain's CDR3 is CASSSDSRGNTEAFF. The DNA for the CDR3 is TGTGCCAGCAGCTCGGACAGCCGGGGGAACACTGAAGCTTTCTTT.

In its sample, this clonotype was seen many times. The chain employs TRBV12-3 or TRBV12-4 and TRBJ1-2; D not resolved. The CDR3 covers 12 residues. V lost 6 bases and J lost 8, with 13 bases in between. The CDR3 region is CASSPSWFGYTF. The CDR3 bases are TGTGCCAGCAGCCCCTCCTGGTTCGGCTACACCTTC.

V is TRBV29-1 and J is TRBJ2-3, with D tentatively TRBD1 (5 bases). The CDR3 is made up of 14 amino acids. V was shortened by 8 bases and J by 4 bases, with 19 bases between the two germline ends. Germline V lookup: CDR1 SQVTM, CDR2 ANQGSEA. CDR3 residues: CSQPGAGRADTQYF. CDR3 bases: TGCAGCCAGCCTGGGGCCGGTCGCGCAGATACGCAGTATTTT.

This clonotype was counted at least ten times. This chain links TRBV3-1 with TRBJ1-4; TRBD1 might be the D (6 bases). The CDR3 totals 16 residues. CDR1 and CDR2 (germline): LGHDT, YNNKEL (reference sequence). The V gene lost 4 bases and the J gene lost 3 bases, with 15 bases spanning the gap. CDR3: CASSRRVGGPNEKLFF. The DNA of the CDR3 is TGTGCCAGCAGCCGTCGAGTCGGGGGGCCTAATGAAAAACTGTTTTTT.

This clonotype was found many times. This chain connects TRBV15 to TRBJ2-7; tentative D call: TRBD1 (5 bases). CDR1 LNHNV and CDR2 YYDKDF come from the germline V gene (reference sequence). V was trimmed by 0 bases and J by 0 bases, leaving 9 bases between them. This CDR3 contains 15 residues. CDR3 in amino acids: CATSRDPGNSYEQYF. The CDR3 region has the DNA TGTGCCACCAGCAGAGATCCAGGGAACTCCTACGAGCAGTACTTC.

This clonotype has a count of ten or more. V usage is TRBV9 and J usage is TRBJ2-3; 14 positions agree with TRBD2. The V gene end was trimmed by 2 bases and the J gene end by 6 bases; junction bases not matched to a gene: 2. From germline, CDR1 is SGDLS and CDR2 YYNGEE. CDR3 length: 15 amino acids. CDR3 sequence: CASSVGLAGGDTQYF. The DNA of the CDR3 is TGTGCCAGCAGCGTCGGACTAGCGGGGGGTGATACGCAGTATTTT.